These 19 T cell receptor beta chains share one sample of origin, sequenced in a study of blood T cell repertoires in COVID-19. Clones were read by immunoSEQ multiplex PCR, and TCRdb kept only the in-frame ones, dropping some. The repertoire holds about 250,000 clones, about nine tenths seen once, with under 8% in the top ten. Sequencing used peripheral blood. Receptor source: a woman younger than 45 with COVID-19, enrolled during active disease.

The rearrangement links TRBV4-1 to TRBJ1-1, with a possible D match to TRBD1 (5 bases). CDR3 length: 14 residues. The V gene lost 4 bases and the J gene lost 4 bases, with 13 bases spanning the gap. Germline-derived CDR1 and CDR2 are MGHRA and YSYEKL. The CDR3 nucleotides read TGCGCCAGCAGCCCGGGACTGAGGAGCACTGAAGCTTTCTTT. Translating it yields CASSPGLRSTEAFF.

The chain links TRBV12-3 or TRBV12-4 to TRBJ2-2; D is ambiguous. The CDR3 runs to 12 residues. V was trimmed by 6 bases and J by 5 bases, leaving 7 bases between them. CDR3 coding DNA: TGTGCCAGCAGCCCCGAGACCGGGGAGCTGTTTTTT. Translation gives CASSPETGELFF.

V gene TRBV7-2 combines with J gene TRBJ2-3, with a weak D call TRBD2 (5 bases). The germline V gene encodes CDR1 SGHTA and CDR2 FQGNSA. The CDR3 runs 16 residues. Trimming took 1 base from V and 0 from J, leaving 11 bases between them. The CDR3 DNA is TGTGCCAGCAGCTTAGAGGTAGCGCGAAGCACAGATACGCAGTATTTT. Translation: CASSLEVARSTDTQYF.

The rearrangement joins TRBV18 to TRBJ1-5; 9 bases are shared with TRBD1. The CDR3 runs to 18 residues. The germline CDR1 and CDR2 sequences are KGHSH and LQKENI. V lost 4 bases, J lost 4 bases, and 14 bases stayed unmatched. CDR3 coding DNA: TGTGCCAGCTCACTGCTCTACATGGGACAGGGAGGGAATCAGCCCCAGCATTTT. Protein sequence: CASSLLYMGQGGNQPQHF.

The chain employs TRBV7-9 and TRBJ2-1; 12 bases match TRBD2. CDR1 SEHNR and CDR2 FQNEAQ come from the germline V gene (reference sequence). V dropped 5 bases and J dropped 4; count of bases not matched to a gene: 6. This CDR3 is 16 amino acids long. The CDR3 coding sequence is TGTGCCAGCAGCCCCCTAGCGGGAGGGAATTACAATGAGCAGTTCTTC. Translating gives CASSPLAGGNYNEQFF.

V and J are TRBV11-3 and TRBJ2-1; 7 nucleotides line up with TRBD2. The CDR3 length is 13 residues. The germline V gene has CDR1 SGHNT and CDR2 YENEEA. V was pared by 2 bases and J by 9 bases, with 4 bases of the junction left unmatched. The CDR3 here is CASSLPTSREQFF. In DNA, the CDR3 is TGTGCCAGCAGCTTACCGACTAGCCGTGAGCAGTTCTTC.

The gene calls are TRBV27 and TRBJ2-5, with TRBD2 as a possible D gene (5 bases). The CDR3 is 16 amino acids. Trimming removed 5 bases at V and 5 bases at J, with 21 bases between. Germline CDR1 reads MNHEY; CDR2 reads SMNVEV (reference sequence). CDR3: CASSKLLVLGMETQYF. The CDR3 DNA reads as TGTGCCAGCAGTAAATTACTAGTTCTGGGGATGGAGACCCAGTACTTC.

CDR3 residues: CASSQAPGGNQPQHF. In DNA form, the CDR3 reads TGTGCCAGCAGCCAAGCGCCAGGTGGCAATCAGCCCCAGCATTTT. V is TRBV3-1 (or the pseudogene TRBV3-2) and J is TRBJ1-5; D not certain. Trimming stripped 1 base from V and 2 bases from J, with 9 bases between. The V gene's germline CDR1 is LGHDT and CDR2 YNNKEL (reference sequence). This CDR3 contains 15 residues.

The CDR3 DNA reads as TGTGCCAGCAGCTTTGATCAAGGAGGCTACAATGAGCAGTTCTTC. It yields the protein CASSFDQGGYNEQFF. V and J are TRBV5-4 and TRBJ2-1; a weak D match, TRBD2 (5 bases). CDR1 is SGHNT and CDR2 is YYREEE in the germline V gene (reference sequence). The V end lost 2 bases, the J end lost 3 bases, and 12 bases lay between the germline ends. The CDR3 is 15 residues long. Looking up the rest from reference TRBV5-4 and TRBJ2-1 gives the full variable domain: ETGVTQSPTHLIKTRGQQVTLRCSSQSGHNTVSWYQQALGQGPQFIFQYYREEENGRGNFPPRFSGLQFPNYSSELNVNALELDDSALYLCASSFDQGGYNEQFFGPGTRLTVL.

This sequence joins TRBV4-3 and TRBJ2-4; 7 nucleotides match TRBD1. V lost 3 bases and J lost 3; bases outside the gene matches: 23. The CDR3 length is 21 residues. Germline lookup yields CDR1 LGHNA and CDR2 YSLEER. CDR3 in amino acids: CASSQRPAGGAFEYGKNIQYF. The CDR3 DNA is TGCGCCAGCAGCCAGAGGCCTGCAGGGGGTGCATTCGAATATGGCAAAAACATTCAGTACTTC.

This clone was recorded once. CDR3: CASSQMDRVDSPLHF. CDR3 in DNA: TGTGCCAGCTCCCAGATGGACAGGGTTGATTCACCCCTCCACTTT. The rearrangement links TRBV18 to TRBJ1-6; 8 bases line up with TRBD1. This CDR3 has 15 amino acids. V lost 6 bases to trimming and J lost 8 bases; unmatched junction nucleotides: 9. The germline gives CDR1 KGHSH, CDR2 LQKENI.

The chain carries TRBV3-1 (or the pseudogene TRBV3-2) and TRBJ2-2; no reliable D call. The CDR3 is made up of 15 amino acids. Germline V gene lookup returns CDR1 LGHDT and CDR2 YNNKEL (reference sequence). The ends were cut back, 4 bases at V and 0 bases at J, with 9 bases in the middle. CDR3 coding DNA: TGTGCCAGCAGCCCAAGTATAGCGAACACCGGGGAGCTGTTTTTT. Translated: CASSPSIANTGELFF.

CDR3: CASKAGYTGELFF. The CDR3, as DNA: TGTGCCAGTAAGGCAGGGTACACCGGGGAGCTGTTTTTT. The chain combines TRBV7-2 with TRBJ2-2, with D possibly matching TRBD1 (5 bases). Trimming pared 9 bases from V and 3 bases from J, leaving 11 bases between. The V gene's germline CDR1 is SGHTA and CDR2 FQGNSA. The CDR3 totals 13 residues.

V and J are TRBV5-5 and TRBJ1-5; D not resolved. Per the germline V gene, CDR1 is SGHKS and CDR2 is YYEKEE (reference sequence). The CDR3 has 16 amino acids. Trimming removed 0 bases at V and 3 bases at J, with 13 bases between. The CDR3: CASSLGNGQFNQPQHF. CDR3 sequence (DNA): TGTGCCAGCAGCTTGGGAAATGGGCAGTTCAATCAGCCCCAGCATTTT.

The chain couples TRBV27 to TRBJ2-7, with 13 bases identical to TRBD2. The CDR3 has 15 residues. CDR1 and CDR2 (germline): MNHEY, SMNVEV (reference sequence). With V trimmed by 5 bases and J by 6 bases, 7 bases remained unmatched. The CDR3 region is CASSPTSGGALEQYF. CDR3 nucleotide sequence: TGTGCCAGCAGTCCTACTAGCGGGGGGGCCCTCGAGCAGTACTTC.

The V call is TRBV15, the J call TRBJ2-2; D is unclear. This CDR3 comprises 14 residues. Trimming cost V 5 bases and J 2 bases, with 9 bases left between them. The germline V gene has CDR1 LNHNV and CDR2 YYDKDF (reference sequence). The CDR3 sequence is CATSAPTNTGELFF. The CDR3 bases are TGTGCCACCAGCGCCCCAACAAACACCGGGGAGCTGTTTTTT. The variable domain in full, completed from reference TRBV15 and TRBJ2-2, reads DAMVIQNPRYQVTQFGKPVTLSCSQTLNHNVMYWYQQKSSQAPKLLFHYYDKDFNNEADTPDNFQSRRPNTSFCFLDIRSPGLGDTAMYLCATSAPTNTGELFFGEGSRLTVL.

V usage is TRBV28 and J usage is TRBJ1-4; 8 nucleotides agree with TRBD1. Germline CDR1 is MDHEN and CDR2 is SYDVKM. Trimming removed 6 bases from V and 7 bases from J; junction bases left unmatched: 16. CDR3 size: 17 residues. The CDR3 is CASSRRRTGQRSEKLFF. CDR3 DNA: TGTGCCAGCAGCCGTAGGCGGACAGGGCAGCGGAGTGAAAAACTGTTTTTT.

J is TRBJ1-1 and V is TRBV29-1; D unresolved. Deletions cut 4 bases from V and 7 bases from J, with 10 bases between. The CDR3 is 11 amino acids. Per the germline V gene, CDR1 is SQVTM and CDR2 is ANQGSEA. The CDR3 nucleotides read TGCAGCGTTGCAGGTGTAAATGAAGCTTTCTTT. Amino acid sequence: CSVAGVNEAFF.

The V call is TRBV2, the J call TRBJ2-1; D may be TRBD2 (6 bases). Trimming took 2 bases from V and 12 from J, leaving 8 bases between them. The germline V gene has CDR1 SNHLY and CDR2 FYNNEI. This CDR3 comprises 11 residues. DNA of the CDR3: TGTGCCAGCAGTGAAACGGGACTGCAGTTCTTC. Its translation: CASSETGLQFF.